What follows describes a single TCR beta chain. Repertoires were generated with immunoSEQ multiplex PCR, while TCRdb's copy carries only in-frame clones and drops some. Here the sample spans around 190,000 clones, more than 85% being singletons. The data derive from a study of blood T cell repertoires in COVID-19. Study details: The study counted Cohort 3 donors as recovered given two negative PCRs, clearance, or symptom resolution.

CDR1 is SEHNR, CDR2 FQNEAQ, per germline (reference sequence). J was trimmed by 2 bases and V by 5 bases; bases with no gene match: 6. The length of the CDR3 is 15 residues. The chain has TRBV7-9 and TRBJ1-3, with TRBD1 identical over 7 bases. The material sequenced was PBMCs or T cells enriched from blood (not recorded which). The TCR was taken from a woman in her 40s in a cohort exposed to, infected with or recovered from COVID-19 (not recorded which). The CDR3 nucleotides are TGTGCCAGCAGCGGACCGGGACAGCCTGGAAACACCATATATTTT. It codes for CASSGPGQPGNTIYF.